A selection of T cell receptor beta chains follows, all from one sample in a study of OX40 agonist ivuxolimab in advanced cancers. Sequencing was performed with immunoSEQ multiplex PCR; in TCRdb, only in-frame clones are kept and a portion is missing. The data show approximately 45,000 clones, roughly four fifths seen once. Sequencing was performed on CD4+ or CD8+ T cells sorted from blood, taken in a trial of the OX40 agonist ivuxolimab. These receptors all stem from an adult with an advanced solid tumor such as melanoma, head and neck, liver or kidney cancer. Both conserved end residues are part of each CDR3. A D gene is named only where the DNA matches it firmly.

d_gene	v_gene	j_gene	CDR3aa
-	TRBV30	TRBJ1-5	CAWRDAGLGQPQHF
TRBD2	TRBV19	TRBJ2-1	CASSMGTTWVF
TRBD1	TRBV28	TRBJ1-6	CASSLPGGSPLHF
-	TRBV19	TRBJ1-1	CASSIDRNTEAFF
-	TRBV15	TRBJ2-5	CATSRGSGETQYF
-	TRBV6-6	TRBJ1-6	CASSPGASSYNSPLHF
-	TRBV7-9	TRBJ2-7	CASSLEGGRGEQYF
TRBD1	TRBV27	TRBJ2-7	CASSGRGTVYEQYF
TRBD2	TRBV9	TRBJ2-3	CASSASSGGAVDTQYF
-	TRBV10-1	TRBJ2-5	CASSESRSEETQYF
-	TRBV5-6	TRBJ2-5	CASKRVGQETQYF
TRBD2	TRBV5-6	TRBJ2-7	CAREGREGRSYEQYF
TRBD1	TRBV9	TRBJ2-3	CASNQGAGTDTQYF
-	TRBV6-5	TRBJ1-5	CASSYVSNQPQHF
-	TRBV5-4	TRBJ1-2	CASSLGQGGYGYTF
-	TRBV11-3	TRBJ2-3	CASSFGGTSTDTQYF
-	TRBV5-6	TRBJ2-2	CASSLVGAGTGELFF
-	TRBV9	TRBJ2-2	CASSGGSNLNTGELFF
TRBD2	TRBV19	TRBJ2-5	CASGGTSGFGRETQYF
-	TRBV2	TRBJ2-6	CASSGNGANVLTF
-	TRBV30	TRBJ2-1	CAWRARRAQFF
-	TRBV6-1	TRBJ1-1	CASTQRGEAFF
-	TRBV6-5	TRBJ2-6	CASSPRSGANVLTF
-	TRBV10-2	TRBJ1-2	CASSGENYGYTF
-	TRBV11-3	TRBJ2-1	CASSPYNEQFF
TRBD1	TRBV29-1	TRBJ1-1	CSVGREGAGGEAFF
-	TRBV28	TRBJ1-5	CASSFRPQGLGQPQHF
TRBD1	TRBV7-3	TRBJ2-7	CASSLGGQGAFEQYF
TRBD2	TRBV5-4	TRBJ2-7	CASSKTSGPDIQYF
-	TRBV28	TRBJ1-4	CASSLSGGAGPNEKLFF
-	TRBV10-2	TRBJ2-1	CASSEQTGRNEQFF